The 8 T cell receptor beta chains given below trace back to one sample, sequenced in a study of metastatic and nonmetastatic thyroid tumors. TCRdb recomputed clones from the PCR reads via MiXCR. This table has approximately 30,000 clones, approximately 15% appearing once. Every patient was untreated before thyroid surgery. Material for sequencing was blood. The receptor source for this set is a male donor with papillary thyroid cancer or a benign thyroid nodule (not recorded which). Some clones in this sample may be carry-over from other donors' samples.

This clone was counted ten times or more. This chain uses TRBV6-1 with TRBJ1-1; no definite D call. The CDR3 runs 17 residues. Trimming left V 2 bases short and J 1 base short, with 17 bases between. Germline CDR1 reads MNHNS; CDR2 reads SASEGT. This CDR3 reads CASSELDPTGTNTEAFF. The CDR3 DNA reads as TGTGCCAGCAGTGAATTAGATCCAACGGGTACGAACACTGAAGCTTTCTTT.

This clone was counted ten times or more. Written as DNA, the CDR3 is TGTGCCAGCAGCGTGGGCGTGGGGTCCTACAATGAGCAGTTCTTC. As protein: CASSVGVGSYNEQFF. The chain couples TRBV6-4 to TRBJ2-1; D is undetermined. V lost 6 bases and J lost 1, with 13 bases in between. Germline V CDR1 and CDR2: MRHNA, SNTAGT. The CDR3 totals 15 residues.

This clone has a handful of counts. One end of the junction fails to match germline, which may point to a read error. This chain joins TRBV28 and TRBJ2-7; 8 bases line up with TRBD1. CDR1 is MDHEN, CDR2 SYDVKM, per germline. The CDR3 is 15 residues long. CDR3 nucleotides: TGTGCCAGCAACTCGGGACAGGCTTCGGGTCGCGAGCAGTACTTT. Protein: CASNSGQASGREQYF.

This clone ranks as medium-sized. The gene calls are TRBV2 and TRBJ1-1; weak D call: TRBD1 (5 bases). With 11 bases removed from V and 3 bases from J, the gap between germline ends came to 13 bases. Germline values: CDR1 SNHLY, CDR2 FYNNEI. This CDR3 comprises 12 residues. The CDR3 bases are TGTGCCGACCGCAGGGCCCACACTGAAGCTTTCTTT. Translating it yields CADRRAHTEAFF.

This clone was seen ten or more times. The V gene is TRBV20-1, the J gene TRBJ2-7, with 9 positions matching TRBD2. The CDR3 consists of 15 residues. V lost 6 bases, J lost 0 bases, and 9 bases stayed unmatched. Germline V gene data show CDR1 as DFQATT and CDR2 as SNEGSKA (reference sequence). The CDR3 region is CSATYSGGASYEQYF. The DNA of the CDR3 is TGCAGTGCCACTTATAGCGGGGGTGCCTCCTACGAGCAGTACTTC.

This clone was found a few times. One end of the junction does not line up with germline, which may come from a read error. The rearrangement links TRBV28 to TRBJ1-1; perhaps TRBD1 as D (5 bases). The CDR3 spans 14 residues. The germline gives CDR1 MDHEN, CDR2 SYDVKM. In DNA, the CDR3 is TGCGCCAGCAGCGAGACAGACTCATACACTGAAGCTTTCTTT. Its translation: CASSETDSYTEAFF.

The rearrangement links TRBV28 to TRBJ2-2; 7 bases align to TRBD1. Germline V gives CDR1 MDHEN, CDR2 SYDVKM. Trimming at V came to 7 bases and at J to 5 bases, leaving 7 bases not matched to a gene. The CDR3 is 14 residues long. CDR3 sequence reads: CASTMAQGTGELFF. The CDR3 DNA reads TGTGCCAGCACCATGGCACAGGGGACCGGGGAGCTGTTTTTT.

Many counts were recorded for this clone. This may stem from a read error, because a much larger clone lies one nucleotide away. The same CDR3 can be traced to other DNA sequences in this sample. The CDR3 sequence is CASRDQGADTQYF. CDR3 bases: TGTGCCAGCAGGGATCAGGGGGCGGATACGCAGTATTTT. J is TRBJ2-3 and V is TRBV7-6; 8 bases map to TRBD1. Germline CDR1 and CDR2: SGHVS and FNYEAQ. Trimming removed 6 bases from V and 6 bases from J; junction bases left unmatched: 5. The CDR3 has 13 residues.